Shown below are 31 T cell receptor beta chains from a single sample sequenced in a study of T cells after yellow fever vaccination. A single record per CDR3 protein comes from TCRdb applying MiXCR to the 5' RACE reads. The data show 450,000 to 600,000 distinct CDR3 sequences, roughly 12% seen once. The sequencing here drew on PBMCs, taken on the day of the yellow fever booster vaccination. The receptor set was obtained from a man aged 25-45 years who received the YFV17D yellow fever vaccine.

This clonotype was picked up a small number of times. The chain joins TRBV11-2 to TRBJ2-5; D is unclear. V was shortened by 1 base and J by 2 bases, with 14 bases between the two germline ends. This CDR3 has 16 residues. Per the germline V gene, CDR1 is SGHAT and CDR2 is FQNNGV. The CDR3 loop is CASSLGPVATQETQYF. DNA for the CDR3: TGTGCCAGCAGCTTAGGACCTGTGGCAACGCAAGAGACCCAGTACTTC.

CDR3: CASSGNRKQGIEQFF. In DNA form, the CDR3 reads TGTGCCAGCAGCGGGAACAGGAAGCAGGGTATAGAGCAGTTCTTC. The J gene is TRBJ2-1, the V gene TRBV5-4; D perhaps matches TRBD1 (5 bases). Trimming pared 4 bases from V and 10 bases from J, leaving 21 bases between. Germline V CDR1 and CDR2: SGHNT, YYREEE (reference sequence). CDR3 length equals 15 residues.

Only a few counts were recorded for this clonotype. J is TRBJ2-7 and V is TRBV6-5; no clear D gene. V lost 2 bases, J lost 1 base, and 18 bases lay in between. This CDR3 region has 17 residues. CDR1 is MNHEY, CDR2 SVGAGI, per germline. CDR3 sequence (DNA): TGTGCCAGCAGTTACATATCGGTCAGGCCGACGTCCTACGAGCAGTACTTC. It encodes CASSYISVRPTSYEQYF.

This clonotype was observed a few times. V and J are TRBV5-1 and TRBJ2-7, with TRBD2 identical over 11 bases. Germline CDR1 reads SGHRS; CDR2 reads YFSETQ. This CDR3 comprises 14 residues. V lost 6 bases to trimming and J lost 4 bases; unmatched junction nucleotides: 6. The CDR3 DNA reads as TGCGCCAGCACCTTAACTAGCGGGAGTTACGAGCAGTACTTC. Its translation is CASTLTSGSYEQYF.

The rearrangement joins TRBV6-5 to TRBJ1-2; no clear D. V was shortened by 0 bases and J by 4 bases, with 12 bases between the two germline ends. This CDR3 has 15 amino acids. The germline V gene encodes CDR1 MNHEY and CDR2 SVGAGI. As DNA, the CDR3 is TGTGCCAGCAGTTACTCACAGAAACCGCTCTATGGCTACACCTTC. Translating gives CASSYSQKPLYGYTF.

The chain is built from TRBV20-1 and TRBJ2-2, with 9 bases that match TRBD2. The V gene's germline CDR1 is DFQATT and CDR2 SNEGSKA (reference sequence). This CDR3 contains 16 residues. V was pared by 0 bases and J by 7 bases, with 9 bases of the junction left unmatched. Here the CDR3 DNA reads TGCAGTGCTAGAGATGGGGGCGGGAGGGCCGTCGGGGAGCTGTTTTTT. Translating it yields CSARDGGGRAVGELFF.

The sample holds a few counts of this clonotype. The chain couples TRBV6-1 to TRBJ2-7; maybe TRBD2 (6 bases). The CDR3 spans 15 residues. V lost 6 bases to trimming and J lost 1 base, with 16 bases between them. Per the germline V gene, CDR1 is MNHNS and CDR2 is SASEGT. CDR3 coding DNA: TGTGCCAGCAGACGTGAGGGAGGCTATTCCTACGAGCAGTACTTC. Translated: CASRREGGYSYEQYF.

The V gene is TRBV4-3, the J gene TRBJ2-1, with 12 positions matching TRBD2. V lost 1 base, J lost 7 bases, and 5 bases stayed unmatched. CDR3 length equals 16 residues. The germline CDR1 and CDR2 sequences are LGHNA and YSLEER. Written as DNA, the CDR3 is TGCGCCAGCAGCCAAGCGATAACTAGCGGGAGGAATGAGCAGTTCTTC. Translated, it gives CASSQAITSGRNEQFF.

The chain couples TRBV29-1 to TRBJ2-5; TRBD2 is a possible D gene (6 bases). In germline, CDR1 is SQVTM, CDR2 ANQGSEA. The V end lost 7 bases, the J end lost 5 bases, and 14 bases lay between the germline ends. The CDR3 totals 12 residues. CDR3 nucleotide sequence: TGCAGCGGGGTGGGGGGACGTGAGACCCAGTACTTC. Amino acids: CSGVGGRETQYF.

This clonotype came up a few times. The chain uses TRBV6-2 or TRBV6-3 and TRBJ1-6, with a possible D match to TRBD1 (6 bases). The V gene's germline CDR1 is MNHEY and CDR2 SVGEGT. The germline V and J ends were trimmed by 2 bases and 7 bases, with 18 bases remaining between them. The CDR3 is 17 amino acids. The CDR3 is CASSYQRNRVKNSPLHF. The CDR3 nucleotides are TGTGCCAGCAGTTACCAACGGAACAGGGTTAAGAATTCACCCCTCCACTTT.

This clonotype was seen only a few times. V and J are TRBV6-1 and TRBJ1-1; D is possibly TRBD1 (6 bases). CDR1 is MNHNS and CDR2 is SASEGT in the germline V gene. V shed 11 bases and J shed 11 bases, with 27 bases lying between them. The CDR3 totals 14 residues. The DNA of the CDR3 is TGTGCCGGGCGGGGGGGCAGGTCCGGGACTCAGGCTTTCTTT. This translates into CAGRGGRSGTQAFF.

In DNA form, the CDR3 reads TGTGCCAGCAGCATCGGACAGACCAATCAGCCCCAGCATTTT. This translates into CASSIGQTNQPQHF. The chain is built from TRBV7-2 and TRBJ1-5; perhaps TRBD1 as D (6 bases). The CDR3 is 14 amino acids. V shed 5 bases and J shed 3 bases, with 11 bases lying between them. Germline V gene lookup returns CDR1 SGHTA and CDR2 FQGNSA.

The rearrangement joins TRBV20-1 to TRBJ2-7; D remains unclear. V lost 6 bases and J lost 5, with 23 bases in between. Looked up from germline, CDR1 is DFQATT and CDR2 is SNEGSKA (reference sequence). The CDR3 contains 15 residues. In nucleotides, the CDR3 is TGCAGTGCACGCTCGGTCCAACTTCGGGTCAACGAGCAGTACTTC. Protein sequence: CSARSVQLRVNEQYF.

The V call is TRBV4-2, the J call TRBJ2-1; possible D gene TRBD2, 6 bases. CDR1 and CDR2 (germline): LGHNA, YNFKEQ. The V end lost 5 bases, the J end lost 9 bases, and 20 bases lay between the germline ends. The CDR3 contains 15 residues. Here the CDR3 DNA reads TGTGCCAGCAGCGTAACCGGGACTCTTGGGGGTGAGCAGTTCTTC. Amino acid sequence: CASSVTGTLGGEQFF.

This clonotype was observed a handful of times. The CDR3 loop reads CASSLNWGGRDSYEQYF. The CDR3 region has the DNA TGTGCCAGCAGCTTAAATTGGGGGGGCAGGGACTCCTACGAGCAGTACTTC. V and J are TRBV7-2 and TRBJ2-7, with D possibly being TRBD2 (7 bases). This CDR3 has 17 residues. Germline V gene data show CDR1 as SGHTA and CDR2 as FQGNSA. Trimming cost V 2 bases and J 0 bases, with 17 bases left between them.

CDR3 region: CASSRDMREQYF. CDR3 nucleotide sequence: TGTGCCAGCAGCCGAGATATGAGGGAGCAGTACTTC. This chain links TRBV3-1 with TRBJ2-7; D is undetermined. CDR3 length: 12 amino acids. Trimming stripped 4 bases from V and 7 bases from J, with 11 bases between. Germline-derived CDR1 and CDR2 are LGHDT and YNNKEL (reference sequence).

CDR3 sequence: CASSLLKGLTLGYNEQFF. The CDR3 DNA is TGTGCCAGCAGTCTCCTTAAGGGCCTAACGTTGGGTTACAATGAGCAGTTCTTC. J is TRBJ2-1 and V is TRBV27; D is ambiguous. The germline V gene has CDR1 MNHEY and CDR2 SMNVEV (reference sequence). CDR3 length: 18 amino acids. Trimming took off 5 bases at V and 4 bases at J, with 24 bases between the two ends.

This chain uses TRBV12-3 or TRBV12-4 with TRBJ2-3; unclear D gene. CDR3 size: 11 residues. V was shortened by 0 bases and J by 7 bases, with 2 bases between the two germline ends. CDR3 loop: CASSLAYTQYF. CDR3 DNA: TGTGCCAGCAGTTTAGCGTATACGCAGTATTTT.

This clonotype has a handful of counts. The chain uses TRBV9 and TRBJ2-1, with 10 bases identical to TRBD2. Looked up from germline, CDR1 is SGDLS and CDR2 is YYNGEE. CDR3 length: 15 residues. The J segment lost 6 bases and the V segment lost 3 bases, leaving 6 bases of the junction unmatched. The CDR3, as DNA: TGTGCCAGCAGCGCCGGGACTAGCGAGCGCAATGAGCAGTTCTTC. Translated, it gives CASSAGTSERNEQFF.

The DNA for the CDR3 is TGCGCCAGCAGCTTGGCTCCTAGCGGGAGCGCGAACACCGGGGAGCTGTTTTTT. This translates into CASSLAPSGSANTGELFF. This chain uses TRBV5-1 with TRBJ2-2, with 10 bases identical to TRBD2. CDR3 length: 18 residues. V lost 0 bases to trimming and J lost 0 bases; unmatched junction nucleotides: 5. CDR1 SGHRS and CDR2 YFSETQ come from the germline V gene.

Only a few counts were recorded for this clonotype. The rearrangement uses TRBV4-3 and TRBJ2-1, with 12 bases lining up with TRBD2. J was trimmed by 1 base and V by 3 bases; bases with no gene match: 1. CDR3 length: 16 amino acids. Germline CDR1 and CDR2: LGHNA and YSLEER. This chain's CDR3 is CASSHLAGGSYNEQFF. CDR3 in DNA: TGCGCCAGCAGCCACCTAGCGGGAGGGTCCTACAATGAGCAGTTCTTC.

J is TRBJ2-1 and V is TRBV7-2; D uncertain. Trimming took off 2 bases at V and 11 bases at J, with 10 bases between the two ends. The germline CDR1 and CDR2 sequences are SGHTA and FQGNSA. CDR3 size: 12 residues. The CDR3 here is CASSLYGRQQFF. In DNA, the CDR3 is TGTGCCAGCAGCTTATACGGGCGTCAGCAGTTCTTC.

The chain carries TRBV2 and TRBJ2-7; D ambiguous. Trimming shortened V by 7 bases and J by 4 bases, and 11 bases separated the two germline ends. The CDR3 runs to 12 residues. From germline, CDR1 is SNHLY and CDR2 FYNNEI. The CDR3 bases are TGTGCCAGCATTTGGCAGACTTACGAGCAGTACTTC. Protein sequence: CASIWQTYEQYF.

The chain carries TRBV6-1 and TRBJ2-1, with 9 bases identical to TRBD2. The CDR3 spans 16 residues. CDR1 is MNHNS, CDR2 SASEGT, per germline. The V and J ends lost 5 bases and 6 bases, in that order; junction bases with no gene match: 11. The CDR3 protein is CASSQGLAITSNEQFF. CDR3 sequence (DNA): TGTGCCAGCAGTCAGGGACTAGCCATAACCTCCAATGAGCAGTTCTTC.

This chain uses TRBV6-2 or TRBV6-3 with TRBJ2-3; 13 bases line up with TRBD2. The V gene end was trimmed by 6 bases and the J gene end by 5 bases; junction bases not matched to a gene: 2. Per germline, CDR1 MNHEY and CDR2 SVGEGT. This CDR3 has 14 residues. Here the CDR3 reads CASRRLAGGDTQYF. CDR3 in DNA: TGTGCCAGCAGAAGACTAGCGGGAGGAGATACGCAGTATTTT.

The chain has TRBV29-1 and TRBJ1-1; D remains ambiguous. Trimming cost V 6 bases and J 0 bases, with 17 bases left between them. The CDR3 contains 15 residues. The V gene's germline CDR1 is SQVTM and CDR2 ANQGSEA. Here the CDR3 reads CSVRRGGPLNTEAFF. CDR3 nucleotide sequence: TGCAGCGTCCGCCGGGGAGGACCATTGAACACTGAAGCTTTCTTT.

The chain uses TRBV6-2 or TRBV6-3 and TRBJ2-7; TRBD2 is a possible D gene (5 bases). The CDR3 totals 14 residues. V lost 5 bases and J lost 4, with 15 bases in between. Per the germline V gene, CDR1 is MNHEY and CDR2 is SVGEGT. The CDR3: CASSIRTGEYEQYF. Here the CDR3 DNA reads TGTGCCAGCAGTATCCGGACTGGGGAATACGAGCAGTACTTC.

There are a few counts of this clonotype. The CDR3 nucleotides are TGTGCCAGCAGCATCAGGGATCCCTCCTACGAGCAGTACTTC. Protein: CASSIRDPSYEQYF. V is TRBV7-9 and J is TRBJ2-7, with D perhaps TRBD1 (5 bases). The CDR3 extends over 14 amino acids. V gave up 5 bases and J gave up 0 bases, with 11 bases separating them. The V gene's germline CDR1 is SEHNR and CDR2 FQNEAQ (reference sequence).

The chain couples TRBV28 to TRBJ2-2, with unresolved D. The germline gives CDR1 MDHEN, CDR2 SYDVKM. Trimming pared 6 bases from V and 3 bases from J, leaving 8 bases between. CDR3 length equals 13 residues. In DNA form, the CDR3 reads TGTGCCAGCAGCATAAGGGACACCGGGGAGCTGTTTTTT. It translates to CASSIRDTGELFF.

This clonotype was seen more than once but under ten times. The rearrangement joins TRBV25-1 to TRBJ1-4, with 7 bases fitting TRBD1. With V trimmed by 2 bases and J by 14 bases, 8 bases remained unmatched. Germline CDR1 is MGHDK and CDR2 is SYGVNS. The CDR3 is made up of 13 amino acids. The CDR3 is CASSEGTWTGLFF. The CDR3 DNA sequence: TGTGCCAGCAGTGAAGGCACGTGGACAGGCCTGTTTTTT.

This clonotype has ten or more counts. The chain joins TRBV10-3 to TRBJ2-3, with 10 bases aligning to TRBD2. The CDR3 sequence is 14 residues long. Losses at the gene ends were 6 bases for V and 4 bases for J; bases not matched to a gene: 4. The V gene's germline CDR1 is ENHRY and CDR2 SYGVKD. CDR3 in DNA: TGTGCCATCAGCACTAGCGGGGTTGCAGATACGCAGTATTTT. Translating gives CAISTSGVADTQYF.